This T cell receptor beta chain was recovered during a study of CD8 T cells in ankylosing spondylitis. Whole-study results and caveats: Significant enrichment of disease-linked clones was reported in matched ankylosing spondylitis synovial fluid. Clones linked to the disease showed a CD8+ phenotype. They occurred at relatively low frequencies in peripheral blood. Roughly eight highly homologous variants formed a TCR beta motif that appeared characteristic of ankylosing spondylitis blood.

This clonotype was counted between two and nine times. Its specificity is not known. TCR beta libraries were made by quantitative 5'-RACE with molecular barcodes. TCRdb fed the 5' RACE reads into MiXCR, producing one record per CDR3 protein. The repertoire holds about 540,000 distinct CDR3 sequences, with 9.5% to 15% as singletons. This CDR3 has 14 amino acids. CDR1 and CDR2 (germline): SGHTA, FQGNSA. Trimming stripped 6 bases from V and 4 bases from J, with 15 bases between. The sample comprised blood, either unsorted or a sorted T cell fraction (not recorded which). The TCR originated in a male donor with ankylosing spondylitis. V and J are TRBV7-2 and TRBJ1-1; maybe TRBD1 (5 bases). This chain's CDR3 is CASSRARGGTEAFF. As DNA, the CDR3 is TGTGCCAGCAGTCGGGCGAGGGGAGGCACTGAAGCTTTCTTT.